Below are 32 T cell receptor beta chains sequenced from a single sample in a study of identical twins. TCRdb re-called the 5' RACE reads through MiXCR, storing one row per CDR3 protein. There are 420,000 or so distinct CDR3 sequences in the sample; around a sixth occur only once, and more than 10% lies in the top ten. The source material was naive T cells sorted from blood. The source is a man aged 50-60 years in good health.

In this sample, this clonotype turned up many times. The V call is TRBV5-1, the J call TRBJ2-2; the D gene is possibly TRBD1 (5 bases). Deletions cut 0 bases from V and 1 base from J, with 10 bases between. This CDR3 is 16 amino acids long. Germline V CDR1 and CDR2: SGHRS, YFSETQ. The CDR3 nucleotides read TGCGCCAGCAGCTTGGGTAGTCAGGGGAACACCGGGGAGCTGTTTTTT. Its protein product is CASSLGSQGNTGELFF.

This clonotype has ten or more counts. The chain has TRBV12-3 or TRBV12-4 and TRBJ2-5; 9 bases line up with TRBD1. CDR3 size: 14 residues. Losses at the gene ends were 7 bases for V and 6 bases for J; bases not matched to a gene: 9. CDR3 nucleotide sequence: TGTGCCAGCACCCTAACAGGGGGCAGAAAGACCCAGTACTTC. Encoded protein: CASTLTGGRKTQYF.

At least ten counts were recorded for this clonotype. The chain joins TRBV29-1 to TRBJ2-7; D is uncertain. Per the germline V gene, CDR1 is SQVTM and CDR2 is ANQGSEA. Trimming stripped 3 bases from V and 3 bases from J, with 6 bases between. The CDR3 runs 11 residues. CDR3 sequence (DNA): TGCAGCGTTGACTCCGACTACGAGCAGTACTTC. This encodes CSVDSDYEQYF.

This clonotype was observed at least ten times. The chain employs TRBV5-1 and TRBJ1-1; 7 bases line up with TRBD1. Per the germline V gene, CDR1 is SGHRS and CDR2 is YFSETQ. V trimming: 5 bases; J trimming: 0 bases; junction bases outside the gene matches: 10. CDR3 length equals 16 residues. Written as DNA, the CDR3 is TGCGCCAGCAGTTGGGGGACAGAACTTATGAACACTGAAGCTTTCTTT. Residues: CASSWGTELMNTEAFF.

This clonotype was seen only a few times. The genes are TRBV28 and TRBJ2-3; 10 nucleotides line up with TRBD2. The V segment lost 3 bases and the J segment 2 bases; nucleotides outside the gene matches: 8. Germline lookup yields CDR1 MDHEN and CDR2 SYDVKM. This CDR3 has 17 residues. In DNA, the CDR3 is TGTGCCAGCAGTTTGGTTCAAGCGGGAGGGTCCACAGATACGCAGTATTTT. This translates into CASSLVQAGGSTDTQYF.

At least ten counts were recorded for this clonotype. The J gene is TRBJ1-6, the V gene TRBV7-9, with 7 nucleotides matching TRBD1. Germline V CDR1 and CDR2: SEHNR, FQNEAQ (reference sequence). The CDR3 extends over 17 amino acids. The ends lost 5 bases at V and 0 bases at J; junction bases unmatched: 7. CDR3 loop: CASSAGQPSSYNSPLHF. CDR3 bases: TGTGCCAGCAGCGCGGGACAGCCTAGCTCCTATAATTCACCCCTCCACTTT.

The V gene is TRBV11-1, the J gene TRBJ2-1; 11 bases are a match to TRBD2. Germline V CDR1 and CDR2: SGHAT, FQDESV (reference sequence). With V trimmed by 3 bases and J by 3 bases, 13 bases remained unmatched. The CDR3 consists of 19 residues. DNA for the CDR3: TGTGCCAGCAGCTTGGGCGGGACTAGCGGAAAAGGGAGCTACAATGAGCAGTTCTTC. This translates into CASSLGGTSGKGSYNEQFF. Full variable domain (missing parts from reference TRBV11-1 and TRBJ2-1): EAEVAQSPRYKITEKSQAVAFWCDPISGHATLYWYRQILGQGPELLVQFQDESVVDDSQLPKDRFSAERLKGVDSTLKIQPAELGDSAMYLCASSLGGTSGKGSYNEQFFGPGTRLTVL.

V and J are TRBV18 and TRBJ2-3; D gene ambiguous. The CDR3 extends over 15 amino acids. The V end lost 2 bases, the J end lost 1 base, and 10 bases lay between the germline ends. Germline V lookup: CDR1 KGHSH, CDR2 LQKENI. DNA for the CDR3: TGTGCCAGCTCACCAGGGTCATCCCGCACAGATACGCAGTATTTT. Residues: CASSPGSSRTDTQYF. The whole variable domain, remainder taken from reference TRBV18 and TRBJ2-3, is NAGVMQNPRHLVRRRGQEARLRCSPMKGHSHVYWYRQLPEEGLKFMVYLQKENIIDESGMPKERFSAEFPKEGPSILRIQQVVRGDSAAYFCASSPGSSRTDTQYFGPGTRLTVL.

V gene TRBV29-1 combines with J gene TRBJ2-3; D not resolved. The ends were cut back, 4 bases at V and 4 bases at J, with 9 bases in the middle. Germline V gives CDR1 SQVTM, CDR2 ANQGSEA. The CDR3 is made up of 12 amino acids. CDR3 coding DNA: TGCAGCGTTGGGGATCCGGCAGATACGCAGTATTTT. Residues: CSVGDPADTQYF.

Points on this clonotype: One junction end disagrees with the germline gene, perhaps due to a read error. This chain connects TRBV4-2 to TRBJ2-3, with 12 bases lining up with TRBD2. The CDR3 spans 16 residues. The V gene's germline CDR1 is LGHNA and CDR2 YNFKEQ. CDR3 region: CASSPRTSGDTDAQYF. The CDR3 DNA follows: TGTGCCAGCAGCCCCAGGACTAGCGGGGACACAGATGCGCAGTATTTT.

This clonotype was picked up a small number of times. The rearrangement links TRBV9 to TRBJ2-3, with a possible D match to TRBD2 (5 bases). Deletions cut 5 bases from V and 0 bases from J, with 13 bases between. This CDR3 is built from 15 residues. Germline values: CDR1 SGDLS, CDR2 YYNGEE. The CDR3 sequence is CASRGTGVSTDTQYF. DNA for the CDR3: TGTGCCAGCAGGGGCACCGGGGTAAGCACAGATACGCAGTATTTT.

CDR3 bases: TGCGCCAGCAGCTCCGGGACGTCCACTTACTACGAGCAGTACTTC. Translating gives CASSSGTSTYYEQYF. The gene calls are TRBV5-1 and TRBJ2-7, with D perhaps TRBD1 or TRBD2 (5 bases each). The germline V and J ends were trimmed by 3 bases and 3 bases, with 16 bases remaining between them. The germline V gene has CDR1 SGHRS and CDR2 YFSETQ. The CDR3 sequence is 15 residues long.

In this sample, this clonotype turned up many times. This sequence joins TRBV28 and TRBJ2-1, with 8 bases lining up with TRBD1. The CDR3 has 15 amino acids. The J segment lost 6 bases and the V segment lost 4 bases, leaving 8 bases of the junction unmatched. From germline, CDR1 is MDHEN and CDR2 SYDVKM. The DNA for the CDR3 is TGTGCCAGCAGTTCTTCCGGGACAGGCCTCAATGAGCAGTTCTTC. It codes for CASSSSGTGLNEQFF.

This clonotype was recorded many times. The chain uses TRBV15 and TRBJ2-7; D is perhaps TRBD1 (5 bases). The germline gives CDR1 LNHNV, CDR2 YYDKDF (reference sequence). V gave up 0 bases and J gave up 4 bases, with 16 bases separating them. The CDR3 extends over 16 amino acids. As DNA, the CDR3 is TGTGCCACCAGCAGAGATACAATAAGGGGCACATACGAGCAGTACTTC. This codes for CATSRDTIRGTYEQYF.

There are a few counts of this clonotype. CDR3 residues: CASSVTWGGETQYF. DNA of the CDR3: TGTGCCAGCAGCGTGACCTGGGGAGGGGAGACCCAGTACTTC. This chain connects TRBV28 to TRBJ2-5; 7 bases fit TRBD2. The germline CDR1 and CDR2 sequences are MDHEN and SYDVKM. With V trimmed by 6 bases and J by 5 bases, 9 bases remained unmatched. The CDR3 contains 14 residues.

This clonotype was observed a few times. This CDR3 is CASSRGRISPLHF. In DNA, the CDR3 is TGTGCCAGCAGCCGAGGACGGATCTCACCCCTCCACTTT. The rearrangement links TRBV6-1 to TRBJ1-6; D gene unclear. Trimming left V 6 bases short and J 10 bases short, with 13 bases between. Looked up from germline, CDR1 is MNHNS and CDR2 is SASEGT. The CDR3 extends over 13 amino acids.

This clonotype has a count of ten or more. The chain joins TRBV20-1 to TRBJ2-5, with TRBD1 identical over 8 bases. The CDR3 covers 13 residues. V shed 6 bases and J 5 bases; nucleotides not matched to a gene: 8. The germline V gene encodes CDR1 DFQATT and CDR2 SNEGSKA (reference sequence). This chain's CDR3 is CSASVTGVETQYF. The DNA of the CDR3 is TGCAGTGCGTCGGTGACAGGGGTGGAGACCCAGTACTTC.

V is TRBV6-2 or TRBV6-3 and J is TRBJ1-1, with D unresolved. Germline-derived CDR1 and CDR2 are MNHEY and SVGEGT. This CDR3 has 13 amino acids. The V end was cut by 7 bases, the J end by 6 bases, with 15 bases between. The CDR3 reads CASTYDLPAEAFF. In nucleotides, the CDR3 is TGTGCCAGCACGTATGACCTACCTGCTGAAGCTTTCTTT.

This clonotype came up many times. The chain is built from TRBV7-8 and TRBJ2-1; the D gene is possibly TRBD1 (6 bases). CDR1 and CDR2 from the germline V gene are SGHVS and FQNEAQ. The CDR3 totals 15 residues. V was trimmed by 0 bases and J by 9 bases, leaving 15 bases between them. CDR3 DNA: TGTGCCAGCAGCTTAGCGGGGGCGCTAAGGGTTGAGCAGTTCTTC. Translation gives CASSLAGALRVEQFF.

The table lists this clonotype with a few counts. V and J are TRBV5-6 and TRBJ2-4; D unclear. V lost 4 bases to trimming and J lost 4 bases, with 6 bases between them. Germline-derived CDR1 and CDR2 are SGHDT and YYEEEE. The CDR3 sequence is 12 residues long. Here the CDR3 DNA reads TGTGCCAGCAGCAACCTTAAAAACATTCAGTACTTC. Encoded protein: CASSNLKNIQYF.

The chain links TRBV20-1 to TRBJ2-1; the match to TRBD1 covers 7 bases. This CDR3 region has 14 residues. Germline trimming cut 6 bases from V and 2 bases from J; bases unmatched to any gene: 7. Germline CDR1 is DFQATT and CDR2 is SNEGSKA (reference sequence). The CDR3 region has the DNA TGCAGTGCCCGACGAGGGGGCGCCTACAATGAGCAGTTCTTC. Translating gives CSARRGGAYNEQFF.

The V and J genes are TRBV12-3 or TRBV12-4 and TRBJ2-1; TRBD2 is a possible D gene (6 bases). CDR3 length: 15 residues. The V and J ends lost 8 bases and 8 bases respectively, with 22 bases between them. The CDR3 protein is CASSSGGAPSDEQFF. The CDR3 nucleotides are TGTGCCAGCTCCAGCGGAGGGGCGCCCTCCGATGAGCAGTTCTTC.

In this sample, this clonotype turned up many times. The genes are TRBV7-2 and TRBJ2-1; tentative D call: TRBD2 (5 bases). V was pared by 5 bases and J by 6 bases, with 8 bases between. CDR3 size: 12 residues. Germline lookup yields CDR1 SGHTA and CDR2 FQGNSA. Written as DNA, the CDR3 is TGTGCCAGCAGCAGAGAGGGCAATGAGCAGTTCTTC. Its protein is CASSREGNEQFF. Full variable domain (missing parts from reference TRBV7-2 and TRBJ2-1): GAGVSQSPSNKVTEKGKDVELRCDPISGHTALYWYRQSLGQGLEFLIYFQGNSAPDKSGLPSDRFSAERTGGSVSTLTIQRTQQEDSAVYLCASSREGNEQFFGPGTRLTVL.

The J gene is TRBJ1-1, the V gene TRBV6-2 or TRBV6-3; TRBD1 matches 7 bases. V lost 4 bases, J lost 8 bases, and 7 bases stayed unmatched. CDR1 and CDR2 (germline): MNHEY, SVGEGT. The length of the CDR3 is 13 residues. The DNA of the CDR3 is TGTGCCAGCAGTTCCGACAGGGTTGGCGAAGCTTTCTTT. This gives the protein CASSSDRVGEAFF.

The chain joins TRBV12-3 or TRBV12-4 to TRBJ2-7; D remains ambiguous. The CDR3 spans 15 residues. Trimming left V 3 bases short and J 2 bases short, with 14 bases between. This CDR3 reads CASSFGNSPAYEQYF. CDR3 sequence (DNA): TGTGCCAGCAGTTTCGGCAACAGTCCAGCCTACGAGCAGTACTTC.

The chain has TRBV12-3 or TRBV12-4 and TRBJ1-4, with D possibly TRBD1 on 6 matching bases. The V end lost 6 bases, the J end lost 8 bases, and 19 bases lay between the germline ends. The CDR3 sequence is 15 residues long. The CDR3: CASSRGGGAQEKLFF. DNA for the CDR3: TGTGCCAGCAGCCGTGGCGGGGGCGCGCAAGAAAAACTGTTTTTT.

This clonotype was observed a few times. The V and J genes are TRBV7-2 and TRBJ2-7; 8 bases are a match to TRBD2. Germline V lookup: CDR1 SGHTA, CDR2 FQGNSA. The V and J ends lost 5 bases and 1 base, in that order; junction bases with no gene match: 10. The length of the CDR3 is 16 residues. The CDR3 spells CASSPRTSPVSYEQYF. The CDR3 region has the DNA TGTGCCAGCAGCCCCAGGACTAGCCCAGTTTCCTACGAGCAGTACTTC. The full variable domain, rest sourced from reference TRBV7-2 and TRBJ2-7, is GAGVSQSPSNKVTEKGKDVELRCDPISGHTALYWYRQSLGQGLEFLIYFQGNSAPDKSGLPSDRFSAERTGGSVSTLTIQRTQQEDSAVYLCASSPRTSPVSYEQYFGPGTRLTVT.

Ten or more counts support this clonotype. The rearrangement joins TRBV11-2 to TRBJ1-6; no reliable D call. V shed 0 bases and J shed 7 bases, with 4 bases lying between them. CDR3 size: 13 residues. Germline values: CDR1 SGHAT, CDR2 FQNNGV. DNA of the CDR3: TGTGCCAGCAGCTTAGAGGTGAATTCACCCCTCCACTTT. Its translation: CASSLEVNSPLHF.

In its sample, this clonotype was seen a few times. The genes are TRBV11-2 and TRBJ2-7; 12 nucleotides line up with TRBD1. Germline CDR1 and CDR2: SGHAT and FQNNGV. The CDR3 is 16 amino acids. With 3 bases clipped from V and 4 bases from J, the junction kept 7 bases outside the gene matches. The CDR3 loop is CASSFRGQGASYEQYF. The CDR3 region has the DNA TGTGCCAGCAGCTTCCGGGGACAGGGGGCCTCATACGAGCAGTACTTC.

This clonotype has at least ten counts. The genes are TRBV20-1 and TRBJ1-1; no reliable D call. The CDR3 contains 13 residues. The V end was cut by 3 bases, the J end by 1 base, with 9 bases between. The germline V gene has CDR1 DFQATT and CDR2 SNEGSKA (reference sequence). CDR3 coding DNA: TGCAGTGCTAGTCGGGAGGGGAACACTGAAGCTTTCTTT. This sequence encodes CSASREGNTEAFF.

The V and J genes are TRBV7-2 and TRBJ2-5, with TRBD2 identical over 12 bases. The CDR3 contains 15 residues. Germline loops: CDR1 SGHTA, CDR2 FQGNSA. V lost 4 bases to trimming and J lost 4 bases; unmatched junction nucleotides: 4. This CDR3 is CASSSTSGRRETQYF. The CDR3 region has the DNA TGTGCCAGCAGCTCGACTAGCGGGAGAAGAGAGACCCAGTACTTC.

The rearrangement uses TRBV7-8 and TRBJ1-1, with D hard to call. CDR3 length: 15 amino acids. V lost 5 bases and J 5 bases, leaving 18 bases between the germline ends. CDR1 and CDR2 from the germline V gene are SGHVS and FQNEAQ. The DNA of the CDR3 is TGTGCCAGCAGCCCAAGACCTGGGAGTGGGACTGAAGCTTTCTTT. Translated, it gives CASSPRPGSGTEAFF.